Following are 10 T cell receptor beta chains from one sample sequenced in a study of T cell responses to AZD1222 COVID-19 vaccine. Assay used: immunoSEQ multiplex PCR; TCRdb lists only in-frame clones, some missing. The sample lists some 40,000 clones, around 80% occurring once. This sample comprised peripheral blood, obtained on day 0 of AZD1222 vaccination. The origin of the receptors is an adult in good health.

The V gene is TRBV7-6, the J gene TRBJ1-1; 9 bases are a match to TRBD1. This CDR3 spans 15 amino acids. Germline V gene data show CDR1 as SGHVS and CDR2 as FNYEAQ. With V trimmed by 5 bases and J by 4 bases, 8 bases remained unmatched. The CDR3 sequence: CASSARQGVTTEAFF. The CDR3 DNA follows: TGTGCCAGCAGCGCCAGACAGGGGGTTACCACTGAAGCTTTCTTT.

There are a few counts of this clone. V and J are TRBV5-6 and TRBJ1-5; 7 bases are shared with TRBD1. V shed 5 bases, J shed 5 bases, and the junction held 16 bases outside the gene matches. This CDR3 spans 17 amino acids. CDR1 is SGHDT and CDR2 is YYEEEE in the germline V gene. This CDR3 reads CASSKVEQGTGDQPQHF. CDR3 in DNA: TGTGCCAGCAGTAAGGTGGAACAGGGGACGGGGGATCAGCCCCAGCATTTT.

V and J are TRBV10-3 and TRBJ2-1; D is possibly TRBD2 (5 bases). This CDR3 is 14 amino acids long. Trimming pared 4 bases from V and 0 bases from J, leaving 7 bases between. Germline assignment: CDR1 ENHRY and CDR2 SYGVKD. The CDR3 spells CAISVEGSYNEQFF. The DNA for the CDR3 is TGTGCCATCAGTGTTGAGGGCTCCTACAATGAGCAGTTCTTC.

This clone occurred once. The gene calls are TRBV6-1 and TRBJ2-7; 11 nucleotides line up with TRBD2. With V trimmed by 1 base and J by 2 bases, 10 bases remained unmatched. Germline CDR1 is MNHNS and CDR2 is SASEGT. The CDR3 sequence is 18 residues long. The CDR3 spells CASSEGPSGGTSPYEQYF. The CDR3 DNA reads TGTGCCAGCAGTGAAGGACCTAGCGGGGGGACGAGCCCCTACGAGCAGTACTTC.

J is TRBJ1-6 and V is TRBV7-9, with a tentative D call TRBD1 (6 bases). The CDR3 has 16 residues. Deletions cut 3 bases from V and 7 bases from J, with 16 bases between. Germline values: CDR1 SEHNR, CDR2 FQNEAQ (reference sequence). The DNA of the CDR3 is TGTGCCAGCAGCTTTCACCGGGACAAAGGGAATTCACCCCTCCACTTT. Its protein is CASSFHRDKGNSPLHF.

This sequence joins TRBV3-1 (or the pseudogene TRBV3-2) and TRBJ2-3; 10 positions match TRBD2. The CDR3 is 15 residues long. V lost 5 bases, J lost 3 bases, and 5 bases stayed unmatched. Germline V lookup: CDR1 LGHDT, CDR2 YNNKEL (reference sequence). The CDR3 sequence: CASSTSGLATDTQYF. The CDR3 DNA is TGTGCCAGCAGCACCTCGGGACTAGCGACAGATACGCAGTATTTT.

The chain joins TRBV7-2 to TRBJ2-3; 7 bases match TRBD2. From germline, CDR1 is SGHTA and CDR2 FQGNSA. The CDR3 covers 15 residues. V trimming: 4 bases; J trimming: 2 bases; junction bases outside the gene matches: 6. CDR3 nucleotide sequence: TGTGCCAGCAGCTCCGCCGGGGGGTACACAGATACGCAGTATTTT. It specifies CASSSAGGYTDTQYF.

CDR3 sequence reads: CASRSGGPGSGYNEQFF. For the CDR3, the DNA is TGTGCCAGCAGATCGGGGGGGCCTGGTTCAGGCTACAATGAGCAGTTCTTC. The V and J genes are TRBV7-9 and TRBJ2-1, with 8 positions matching TRBD2. Germline assignment: CDR1 SEHNR and CDR2 FQNEAQ (reference sequence). The V and J ends lost 6 bases and 3 bases, in that order; junction bases with no gene match: 13. The CDR3 loop spans 17 amino acids. Filled out from reference TRBV7-9 and TRBJ2-1, the complete variable domain reads DTGVSQNPRHKITKRGQNVTFRCDPISEHNRLYWYRQTLGQGPEFLTYFQNEAQLEKSRLLSDRFSAERPKGSFSTLEIQRTEQGDSAMYLCASRSGGPGSGYNEQFFGPGTRLTVL.

The chain joins TRBV10-3 to TRBJ1-4, with a tentative D call TRBD1 (5 bases). Germline V gene lookup returns CDR1 ENHRY and CDR2 SYGVKD. The ends were cut back, 10 bases at V and 4 bases at J, with 16 bases in the middle. The CDR3 sequence is 14 residues long. CDR3 loop: CATRRGQNNEKLFF. DNA for the CDR3: TGTGCCACCCGAAGGGGTCAAAATAATGAAAAACTGTTTTTT.

This sequence joins TRBV18 and TRBJ2-7, with D perhaps matching TRBD1 (6 bases). This CDR3 contains 13 residues. The ends were cut back, 1 base at V and 2 bases at J, with 6 bases in the middle. The germline gives CDR1 KGHSH, CDR2 LQKENI. The CDR3 coding sequence is TGTGCCAGCTCACCACAGGGGGCCTACGAGCAGTACTTC. Amino acid sequence: CASSPQGAYEQYF.